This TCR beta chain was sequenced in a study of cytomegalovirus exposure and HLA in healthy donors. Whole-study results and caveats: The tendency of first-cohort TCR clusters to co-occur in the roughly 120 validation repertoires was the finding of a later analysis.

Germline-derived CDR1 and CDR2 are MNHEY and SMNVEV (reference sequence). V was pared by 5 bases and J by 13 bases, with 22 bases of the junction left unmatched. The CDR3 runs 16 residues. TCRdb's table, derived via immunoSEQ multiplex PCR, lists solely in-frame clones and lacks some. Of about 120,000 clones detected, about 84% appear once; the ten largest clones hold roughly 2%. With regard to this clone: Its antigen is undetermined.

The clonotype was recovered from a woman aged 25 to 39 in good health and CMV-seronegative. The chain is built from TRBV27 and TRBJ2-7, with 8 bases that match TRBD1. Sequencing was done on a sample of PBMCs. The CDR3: CASSMGAGQGVLRRYF. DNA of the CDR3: TGTGCCAGCAGTATGGGAGCCGGACAGGGCGTTCTCCGTCGTTACTTC.